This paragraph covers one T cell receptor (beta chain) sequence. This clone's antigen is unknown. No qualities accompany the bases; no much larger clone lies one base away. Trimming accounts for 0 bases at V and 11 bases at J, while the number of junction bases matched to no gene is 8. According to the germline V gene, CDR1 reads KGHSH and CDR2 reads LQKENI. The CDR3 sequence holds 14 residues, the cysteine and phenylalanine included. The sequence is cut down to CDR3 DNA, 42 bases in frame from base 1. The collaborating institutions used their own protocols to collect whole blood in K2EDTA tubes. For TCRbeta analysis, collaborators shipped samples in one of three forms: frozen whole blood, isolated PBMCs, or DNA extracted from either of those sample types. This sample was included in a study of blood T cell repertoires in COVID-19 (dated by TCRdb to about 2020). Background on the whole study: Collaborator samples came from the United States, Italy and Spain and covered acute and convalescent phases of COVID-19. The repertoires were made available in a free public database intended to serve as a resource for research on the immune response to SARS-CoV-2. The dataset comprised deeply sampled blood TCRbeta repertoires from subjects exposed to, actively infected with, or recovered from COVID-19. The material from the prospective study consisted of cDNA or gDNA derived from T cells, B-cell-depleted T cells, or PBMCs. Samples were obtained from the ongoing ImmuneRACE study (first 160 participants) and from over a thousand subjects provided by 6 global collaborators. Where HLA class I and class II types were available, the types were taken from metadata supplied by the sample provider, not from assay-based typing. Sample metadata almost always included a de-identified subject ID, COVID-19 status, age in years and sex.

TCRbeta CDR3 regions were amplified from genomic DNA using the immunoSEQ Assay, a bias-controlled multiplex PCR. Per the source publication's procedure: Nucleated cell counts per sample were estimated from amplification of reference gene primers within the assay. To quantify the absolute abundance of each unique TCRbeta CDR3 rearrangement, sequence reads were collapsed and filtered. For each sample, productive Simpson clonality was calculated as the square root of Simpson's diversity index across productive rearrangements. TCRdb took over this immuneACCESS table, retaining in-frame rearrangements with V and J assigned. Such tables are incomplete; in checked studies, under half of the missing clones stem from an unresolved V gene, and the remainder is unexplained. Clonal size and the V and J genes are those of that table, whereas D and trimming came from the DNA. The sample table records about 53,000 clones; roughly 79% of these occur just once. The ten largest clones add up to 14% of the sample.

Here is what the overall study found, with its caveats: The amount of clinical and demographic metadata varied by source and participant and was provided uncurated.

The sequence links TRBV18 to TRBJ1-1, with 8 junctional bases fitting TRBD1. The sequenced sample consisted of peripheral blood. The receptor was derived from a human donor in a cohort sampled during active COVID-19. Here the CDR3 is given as CASSPPQGALRAFF. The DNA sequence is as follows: TGTGCCAGCTCACCACCCCAGGGGGCATTGAGGGCTTTCTTT.